This TCR beta chain comes out of a study of Graves' ophthalmopathy and Graves' hyperthyroidism. The authors amplified TCR beta CDR3 regions from RNA transcripts. The first-round RT-PCR employed HTBI primers together with the Qiagen OneStep RT-PCR kit. A multiplex PCR was then performed as the second round. TCRdb fed the multiplex PCR reads into MiXCR, producing one record per CDR3 protein. This sample has about 480,000 distinct CDR3 sequences, with under 15% found just once. Many counts were recorded for this clonotype. The receptor comes from a woman aged 25-40 years with Graves' ophthalmopathy. Sequenced sample: blood.

CDR3 residues: CASSVRGGYTGELFF. The DNA of the CDR3 is TGTGCCAGCAGTGTTCGTGGGGGATACACCGGGGAGCTGTTTTTT. The rearrangement joins TRBV2 to TRBJ2-2; possibly TRBD1 or TRBD2 for D (5 bases each). CDR1 SNHLY and CDR2 FYNNEI come from the germline V gene. The CDR3 contains 15 residues. Trimming left V 4 bases short and J 3 bases short, with 12 bases between.